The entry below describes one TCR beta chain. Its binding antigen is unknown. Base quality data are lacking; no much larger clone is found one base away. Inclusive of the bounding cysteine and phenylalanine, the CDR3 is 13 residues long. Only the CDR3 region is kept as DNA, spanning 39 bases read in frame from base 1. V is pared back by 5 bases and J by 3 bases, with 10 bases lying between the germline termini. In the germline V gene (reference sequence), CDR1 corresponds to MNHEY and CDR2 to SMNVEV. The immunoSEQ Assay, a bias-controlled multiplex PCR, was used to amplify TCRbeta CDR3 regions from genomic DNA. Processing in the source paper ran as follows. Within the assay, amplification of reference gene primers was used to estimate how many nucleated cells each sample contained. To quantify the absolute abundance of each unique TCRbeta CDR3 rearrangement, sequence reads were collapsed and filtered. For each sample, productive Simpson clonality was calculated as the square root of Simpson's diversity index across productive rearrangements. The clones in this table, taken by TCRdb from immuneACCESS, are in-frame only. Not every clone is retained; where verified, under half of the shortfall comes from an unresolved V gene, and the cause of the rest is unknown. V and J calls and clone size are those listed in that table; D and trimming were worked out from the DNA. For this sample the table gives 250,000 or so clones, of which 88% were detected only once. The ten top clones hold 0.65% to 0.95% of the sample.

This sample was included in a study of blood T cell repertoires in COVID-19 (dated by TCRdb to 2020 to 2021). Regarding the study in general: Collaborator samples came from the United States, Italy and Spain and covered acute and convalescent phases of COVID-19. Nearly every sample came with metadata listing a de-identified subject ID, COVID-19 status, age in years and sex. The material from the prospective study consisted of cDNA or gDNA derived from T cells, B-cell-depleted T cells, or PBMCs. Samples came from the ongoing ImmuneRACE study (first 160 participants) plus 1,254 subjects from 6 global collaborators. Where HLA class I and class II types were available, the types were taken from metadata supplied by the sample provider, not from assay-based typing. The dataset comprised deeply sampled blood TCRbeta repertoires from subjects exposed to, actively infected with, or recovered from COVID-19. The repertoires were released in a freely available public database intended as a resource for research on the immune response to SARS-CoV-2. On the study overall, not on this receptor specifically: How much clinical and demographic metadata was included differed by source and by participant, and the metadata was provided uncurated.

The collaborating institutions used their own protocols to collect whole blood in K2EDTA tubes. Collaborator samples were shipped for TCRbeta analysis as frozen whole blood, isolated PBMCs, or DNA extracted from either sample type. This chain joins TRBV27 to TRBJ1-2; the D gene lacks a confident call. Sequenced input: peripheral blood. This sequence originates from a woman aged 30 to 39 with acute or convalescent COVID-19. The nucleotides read TGTGCCAGCAGTGGCTCAGTCGACTATGGCTACACCTTC. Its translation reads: CASSGSVDYGYTF.